The source of this TCR beta chain is a study of lymphopenia after photon versus proton radiotherapy. Overall study findings and caveats: Authors raise, but do not show, better survival with proton therapy. Relative stability marked proton patients; photon patients lost diversity and naive cells.

The count of this clone is one. The antigen is not known. Sequencing used immunoSEQ multiplex PCR; TCRdb keeps in-frame clones, though not all of them. The sample lists approximately 30,000 clones, around 82% occurring once. CDR1 is SGHTA, CDR2 FQGNSA, per germline. J lost 3 bases, V lost 5 bases, and 5 bases had no gene match. The CDR3 is made up of 15 amino acids. This chain joins TRBV7-2 and TRBJ1-3, with 9 bases fitting TRBD1. The source of this sequence is a man in his fifties with gastric cancer. The sequenced sample was peripheral blood, obtained from a patient treated with photon-based radiotherapy. The CDR3 region is CASSAGQGGGNTIYF. CDR3 DNA: TGTGCCAGCAGCGCGGGACAGGGTGGTGGAAACACCATATATTTT.